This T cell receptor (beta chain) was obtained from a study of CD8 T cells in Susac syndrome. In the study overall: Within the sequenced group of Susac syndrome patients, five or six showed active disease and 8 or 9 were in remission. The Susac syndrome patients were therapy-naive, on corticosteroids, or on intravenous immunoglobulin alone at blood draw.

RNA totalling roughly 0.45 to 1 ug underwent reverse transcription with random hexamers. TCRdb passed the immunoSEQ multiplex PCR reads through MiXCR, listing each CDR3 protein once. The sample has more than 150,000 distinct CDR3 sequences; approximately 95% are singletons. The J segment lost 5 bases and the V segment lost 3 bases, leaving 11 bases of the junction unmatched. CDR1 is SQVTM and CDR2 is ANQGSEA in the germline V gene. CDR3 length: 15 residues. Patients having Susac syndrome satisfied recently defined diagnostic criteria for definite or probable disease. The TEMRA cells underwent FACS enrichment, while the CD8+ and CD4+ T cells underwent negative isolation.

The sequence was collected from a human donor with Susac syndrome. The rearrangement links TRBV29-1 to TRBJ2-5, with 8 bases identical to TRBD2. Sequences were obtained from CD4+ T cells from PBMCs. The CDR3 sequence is CSVDSFGGGPETQYF. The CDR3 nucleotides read TGCAGCGTTGATTCTTTCGGGGGGGGCCCGGAGACCCAGTACTTC.